These T cell receptor beta chains were read from a single sample in a study of blood T cell repertoires in COVID-19. Using immunoSEQ multiplex PCR, the repertoire was profiled, and TCRdb retains in-frame clones only, with some absent. Of about 240,000 clones listed, 70% to 90% are singletons. Sequencing used peripheral blood. The receptors come from a woman in her sixties or seventies with active or convalescent COVID-19. CDR3s include the opening cysteine and the closing phenylalanine or tryptophan. Fields, in order: V gene, D gene, clone size, J gene, CDR3 protein, CDR3 DNA. The D gene is left open where the match is weak. Clone size is shown for a subset of rows, as once, few, many or a class of expanded clone.

TRBV14	NA	NA	TRBJ1-4	CASSPQGPNEKLFF	TGTGCCAGCAGCCCCCAGGGTCCAAATGAAAAACTGTTTTTT
TRBV18	NA	NA	TRBJ2-3	CASSPTGPPTDTQYF	TGTGCCAGCTCACCCACAGGGCCCCCCACAGATACGCAGTATTTT
TRBV7-2	NA	few	TRBJ1-2	CASSLTEEDYTF	TGTGCCAGCAGCTTGACCGAGGAAGACTACACCTTC
TRBV7-2	NA	NA	TRBJ1-5	CATGGGSNQPQHF	TGTGCCACCGGGGGGGGGAGCAATCAGCCCCAGCATTTT
TRBV7-2	NA	NA	TRBJ1-5	CASSLARGQPQHF	TGTGCCAGCAGCTTAGCGCGGGGTCAGCCCCAGCATTTT
TRBV5-4	TRBD1	NA	TRBJ2-2	CASVRNLGQGGTGELFF	TGTGCCAGCGTCCGGAATTTAGGACAGGGCGGTACCGGGGAGCTGTTTTTT
TRBV7-9	NA	NA	TRBJ2-7	CASSLTAFEQYF	TGTGCCAGCAGCTTGACAGCGTTCGAGCAGTACTTC
TRBV7-9	TRBD2	NA	TRBJ2-3	CASSYRSGGAMGTQYF	TGTGCCAGCAGCTACCGTAGCGGGGGGGCCATGGGTACGCAGTATTTT
TRBV6-2/TRBV6-3	NA	NA	TRBJ2-5	CASSYRHQETQYF	TGTGCCAGCAGTTACCGTCACCAAGAGACCCAGTACTTC
TRBV5-1	NA	once	TRBJ1-1	CASRVGPEPNTEAFF	TGCGCCAGCCGTGTCGGCCCGGAGCCCAACACTGAAGCTTTCTTT
TRBV24-1	NA	NA	TRBJ1-2	CATKGPANYGYTF	TGTGCCACCAAGGGGCCCGCTAACTATGGCTACACCTTC
TRBV28	NA	few	TRBJ1-1	CASTTGTVTTEAFF	TGTGCCAGCACAACCGGGACTGTGACGACTGAAGCTTTCTTT
TRBV4-1	TRBD1	NA	TRBJ1-2	CASSHPRQGAGYTF	TGCGCCAGCAGCCACCCCCGACAGGGGGCAGGGTACACCTTC
TRBV5-1	NA	NA	TRBJ1-1	CASSLAPGRAGTEAFF	TGCGCCAGCAGCTTGGCCCCAGGGAGGGCGGGGACTGAAGCTTTCTTT
TRBV2	TRBD1	NA	TRBJ1-6	CASSTPGQGYSSPLHF	TGTGCCAGCAGTACCCCGGGACAGGGTTATAGTTCACCCCTCCACTTT
TRBV11-2	NA	NA	TRBJ1-5	CASSADRNNQPQHF	TGTGCCAGCAGCGCCGACAGAAACAATCAGCCCCAGCATTTT
TRBV12-3/TRBV12-4	NA	NA	TRBJ2-5	CASSTDRETQYF	TGTGCCAGCAGCACGGACAGAGAGACCCAGTACTTC
TRBV14	NA	few	TRBJ2-5	CASSLYRETQETQYF	TGTGCCAGCAGCCTCTATCGGGAAACCCAAGAGACCCAGTACTTC
TRBV27	TRBD1	NA	TRBJ1-1	CASSTTGANTEAFF	TGTGCCAGCAGTACTACAGGGGCGAACACTGAAGCTTTCTTT
TRBV6-5	NA	NA	TRBJ1-3	CASTPRGGSPNTIYF	TGTGCCAGCACCCCTAGGGGTGGCAGTCCAAACACCATATATTTT
TRBV12-3/TRBV12-4	NA	once	TRBJ2-4	CASSETGKNIQYF	TGTGCCAGCTCTGAGACAGGCAAAAACATTCAGTACTTC
TRBV6-1	NA	once	TRBJ1-2	CASSEAAGNYGYTF	TGTGCCAGCAGTGAAGCGGCAGGGAACTATGGCTACACCTTC
TRBV12-3/TRBV12-4	NA	NA	TRBJ1-2	CASSKREDYGYTF	TGTGCCAGCAGTAAACGCGAGGACTATGGCTACACCTTC
TRBV6-6	NA	NA	TRBJ1-6	CASSYLEQGPLGPLHF	TGTGCCAGCAGTTACTTGGAACAGGGTCCCTTGGGACCCCTCCACTTT
TRBV6-5	TRBD2	NA	TRBJ2-3	CASSSPTGGDPDTQYF	TGTGCCAGCAGTTCACCAACCGGGGGGGACCCAGATACGCAGTATTTT
TRBV6-6	NA	NA	TRBJ1-1	CASSPRGRGLTEAFF	TGTGCCAGCAGCCCGAGGGGCAGGGGATTAACTGAAGCTTTCTTT
TRBV27	NA	NA	TRBJ1-1	CASKGNRVSTEAFF	TGTGCCAGCAAAGGGAACAGGGTTTCCACTGAAGCTTTCTTT
TRBV5-8	NA	NA	TRBJ2-5	CASSQNSRFVETQYF	TGTGCCAGCAGCCAAAACAGCAGATTTGTGGAGACCCAGTACTTC
TRBV2	NA	NA	TRBJ2-1	CASSEMREQFF	TGTGCCAGCAGTGAAATGCGCGAGCAGTTCTTC
TRBV7-2	TRBD1	NA	TRBJ1-1	CASSHPDRVYAFF	TGTGCCAGCAGCCACCCAGACAGGGTCTATGCTTTCTTT
TRBV5-1	TRBD1	NA	TRBJ2-2	CASSPGQGVNTGELFF	TGCGCCAGCAGCCCGGGACAGGGGGTTAACACCGGGGAGCTGTTTTTT
TRBV6-2/TRBV6-3	TRBD2	NA	TRBJ2-5	CASSLGLARQETQYF	TGTGCCAGCAGCTTGGGACTAGCGAGACAAGAGACCCAGTACTTC
TRBV12-3/TRBV12-4	TRBD1	NA	TRBJ2-1	CASSLAGGDEQFF	TGTGCCAGCAGTTTAGCAGGGGGCGATGAGCAGTTCTTC
TRBV10-2	NA	NA	TRBJ1-6	CASSETADNSPLHF	TGCGCCAGCAGTGAGACAGCGGATAATTCACCCCTCCACTTT
TRBV11-2	NA	NA	TRBJ1-1	CATMKDRLNTEAFF	TGTGCCACCATGAAAGACAGGTTGAACACTGAAGCTTTCTTT
TRBV19	TRBD1	NA	TRBJ1-2	CASSMGQGAQGYTF	TGTGCCAGTAGTATGGGCCAGGGGGCGCAGGGCTACACCTTC
TRBV5-6	NA	NA	TRBJ1-1	CASSRLGFTEAFF	TGTGCCAGCAGCAGACTCGGGTTCACTGAAGCTTTCTTT
TRBV5-6	NA	NA	TRBJ1-2	CASTPAGGPGYTF	TGTGCCAGCACCCCGGCGGGGGGCCCTGGCTACACCTTC
TRBV12-3/TRBV12-4	NA	NA	TRBJ1-1	CASRRLYTEAFF	TGTGCCAGCAGGAGACTTTACACTGAAGCTTTCTTT
TRBV7-9	TRBD1	once	TRBJ1-3	CASSLGQGRSGNTIYF	TGTGCCAGCAGCTTGGGACAGGGGAGGTCTGGAAACACCATATATTTT
TRBV2	NA	NA	TRBJ1-1	CASSELGRGNTEAFF	TGTGCCAGCAGTGAATTAGGCAGGGGGAACACTGAAGCTTTCTTT